This T cell receptor (beta chain) was profiled in a study of blood T cell repertoires in COVID-19. Study overall: Collection of acute and convalescent COVID-19 samples took place in the United States, Italy and Spain.

In the source study's methods: Estimation of nucleated cell counts relied on the amplification of reference gene primers. Profiled with immunoSEQ multiplex PCR; TCRdb holds only in-frame clones, not every one. D and trimming come from the DNA, and the V and J calls and clone size come from that table. The profile shows some 100,000 clones, 80% to 90% of them singletons. Germline V gene sequence: CDR1 SGHTA, CDR2 FQGNSA. The CDR3 has 16 amino acids. Trimming took 5 bases from V and 5 from J, leaving 21 bases between them. The chain is built from TRBV7-2 and TRBJ2-5; D is perhaps TRBD2 (5 bases). Specimen: peripheral blood. The sequence derives from a woman older than 75 with active or convalescent COVID-19. The CDR3 protein is CASSPRPGGSFETQYF. CDR3 nucleotide sequence: TGTGCCAGCAGCCCGAGACCCGGAGGAAGTTTTGAGACCCAGTACTTC.